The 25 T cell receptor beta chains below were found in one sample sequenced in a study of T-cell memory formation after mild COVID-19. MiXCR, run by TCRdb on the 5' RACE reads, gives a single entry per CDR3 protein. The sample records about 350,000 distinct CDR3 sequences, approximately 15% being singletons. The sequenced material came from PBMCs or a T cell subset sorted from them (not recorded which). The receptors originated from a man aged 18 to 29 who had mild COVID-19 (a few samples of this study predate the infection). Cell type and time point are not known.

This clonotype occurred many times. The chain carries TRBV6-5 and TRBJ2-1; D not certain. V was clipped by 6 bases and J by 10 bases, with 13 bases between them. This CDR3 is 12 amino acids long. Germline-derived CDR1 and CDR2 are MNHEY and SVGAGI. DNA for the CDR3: TGTGCCAGCAGCCCCCGTGATGGAGAGCAGTTCTTC. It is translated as CASSPRDGEQFF.

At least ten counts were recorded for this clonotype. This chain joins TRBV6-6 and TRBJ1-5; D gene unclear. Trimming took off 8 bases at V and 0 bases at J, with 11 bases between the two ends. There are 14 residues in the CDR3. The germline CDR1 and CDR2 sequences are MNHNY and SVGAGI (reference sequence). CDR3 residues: CASRGTYSNQPQHF. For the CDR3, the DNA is TGTGCCAGCCGAGGTACATATAGCAATCAGCCCCAGCATTTT.

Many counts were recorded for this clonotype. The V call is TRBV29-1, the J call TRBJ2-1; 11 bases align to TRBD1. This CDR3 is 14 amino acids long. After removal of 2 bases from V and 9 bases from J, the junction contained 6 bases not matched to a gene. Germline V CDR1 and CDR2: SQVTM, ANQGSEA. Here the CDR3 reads CSVETGQGAGEQFF. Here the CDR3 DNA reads TGCAGCGTTGAAACCGGACAGGGGGCAGGTGAGCAGTTCTTC.

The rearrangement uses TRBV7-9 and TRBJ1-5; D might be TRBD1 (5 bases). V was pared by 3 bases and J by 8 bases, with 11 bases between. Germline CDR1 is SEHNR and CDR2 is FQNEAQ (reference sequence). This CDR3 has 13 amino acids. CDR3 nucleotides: TGTGCCAGCAGCTTCAGGGCTTGGGAGCCCCAGCATTTT. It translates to CASSFRAWEPQHF.

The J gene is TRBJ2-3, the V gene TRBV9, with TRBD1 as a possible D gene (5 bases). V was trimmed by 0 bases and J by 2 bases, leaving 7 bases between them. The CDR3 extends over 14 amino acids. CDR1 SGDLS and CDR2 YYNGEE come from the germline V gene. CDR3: CASSVDRNTDTQYF. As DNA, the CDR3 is TGTGCCAGCAGCGTAGACAGGAACACAGATACGCAGTATTTT.

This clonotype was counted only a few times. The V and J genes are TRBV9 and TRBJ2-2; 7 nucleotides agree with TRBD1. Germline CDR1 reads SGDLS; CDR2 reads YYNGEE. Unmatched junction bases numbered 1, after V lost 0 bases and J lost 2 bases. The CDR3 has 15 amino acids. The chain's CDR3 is CASSVEGGNTGELFF. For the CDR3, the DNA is TGTGCCAGCAGCGTAGAAGGGGGCAACACCGGGGAGCTGTTTTTT. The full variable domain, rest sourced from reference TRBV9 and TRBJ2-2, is DSGVTQTPKHLITATGQRVTLRCSPRSGDLSVYWYQQSLDQGLQFLIQYYNGEERAKGNILERFSAQQFPDLHSELNLSSLELGDSALYFCASSVEGGNTGELFFGEGSRLTVL.

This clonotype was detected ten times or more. CDR3 loop: CASSSFGDTQYF. CDR3 nucleotide sequence: TGTGCCAGCAGCTCGTTTGGAGATACGCAGTATTTT. The chain recombines TRBV7-3 with TRBJ2-3; the D is unclear. This CDR3 spans 12 amino acids. CDR1 is SGHTA, CDR2 FQGTGA, per germline. V dropped 4 bases and J dropped 5 bases, with 7 bases sitting between them. The entire variable domain, with the rest obtained from reference TRBV7-3 and TRBJ2-3, is as follows: GAGVSQTPSNKVTEKGKYVELRCDPISGHTALYWYRQSLGQGPEFLIYFQGTGAADDSGLPNDRFFAVRPEGSVSTLKIQRTERGDSAVYLCASSSFGDTQYFGPGTRLTVL.

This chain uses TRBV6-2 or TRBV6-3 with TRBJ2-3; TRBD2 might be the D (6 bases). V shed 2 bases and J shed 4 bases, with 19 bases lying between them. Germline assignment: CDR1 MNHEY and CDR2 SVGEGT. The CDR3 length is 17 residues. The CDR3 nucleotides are TGTGCCAGCAGTTACCTTCGGGGGAGGACGTGGGCAGATACGCAGTATTTT. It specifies CASSYLRGRTWADTQYF.

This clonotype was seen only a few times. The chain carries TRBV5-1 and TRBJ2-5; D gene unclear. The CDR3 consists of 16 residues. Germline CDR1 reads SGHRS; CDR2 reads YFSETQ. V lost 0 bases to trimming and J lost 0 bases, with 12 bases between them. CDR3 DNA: TGCGCCAGCAGCTTGGATGGTTCTTCGTACCAAGAGACCCAGTACTTC. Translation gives CASSLDGSSYQETQYF.

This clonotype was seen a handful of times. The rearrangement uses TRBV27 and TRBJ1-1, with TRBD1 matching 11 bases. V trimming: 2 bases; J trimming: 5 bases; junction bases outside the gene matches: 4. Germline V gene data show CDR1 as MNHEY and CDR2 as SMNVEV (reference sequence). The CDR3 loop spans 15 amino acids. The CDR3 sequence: CASSLGTGGGTEAFF. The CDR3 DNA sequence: TGTGCCAGCAGTTTAGGGACAGGGGGAGGTACTGAAGCTTTCTTT.

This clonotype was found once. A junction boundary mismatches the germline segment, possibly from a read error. The CDR3 loop reads CSAIAGDSYNEQLF. In DNA form, the CDR3 reads TGCAGTGCTATAGCGGGGGACTCCTACAATGAGCAGTTATTC. The chain couples TRBV20-1 to TRBJ2-1, with 9 bases matching TRBD2. The CDR3 contains 14 residues. Germline-derived CDR1 and CDR2 are DFQATT and SNEGSKA (reference sequence).

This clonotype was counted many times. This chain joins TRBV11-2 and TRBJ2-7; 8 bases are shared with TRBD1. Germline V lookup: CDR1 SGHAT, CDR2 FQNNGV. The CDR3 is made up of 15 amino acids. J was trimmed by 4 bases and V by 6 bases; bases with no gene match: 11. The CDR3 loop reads CASRDARTGNYEQYF. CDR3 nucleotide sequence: TGTGCCAGCAGGGACGCGAGGACAGGGAATTACGAGCAGTACTTC. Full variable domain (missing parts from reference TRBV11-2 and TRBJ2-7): EAGVAQSPRYKIIEKRQSVAFWCNPISGHATLYWYQQILGQGPKLLIQFQNNGVVDDSQLPKDRFSAERLKGVDSTLKIQPAKLEDSAVYLCASRDARTGNYEQYFGPGTRLTVT.

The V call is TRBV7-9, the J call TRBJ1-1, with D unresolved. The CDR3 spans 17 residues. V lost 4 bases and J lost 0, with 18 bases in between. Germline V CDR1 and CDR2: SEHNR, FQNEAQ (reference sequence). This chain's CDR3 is CASSSSVLDLMNTEAFF. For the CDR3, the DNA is TGTGCCAGCAGCTCCTCGGTCCTGGATCTTATGAACACTGAAGCTTTCTTT. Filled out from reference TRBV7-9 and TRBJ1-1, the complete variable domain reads DTGVSQNPRHKITKRGQNVTFRCDPISEHNRLYWYRQTLGQGPEFLTYFQNEAQLEKSRLLSDRFSAERPKGSFSTLEIQRTEQGDSAMYLCASSSSVLDLMNTEAFFGQGTRLTVV.

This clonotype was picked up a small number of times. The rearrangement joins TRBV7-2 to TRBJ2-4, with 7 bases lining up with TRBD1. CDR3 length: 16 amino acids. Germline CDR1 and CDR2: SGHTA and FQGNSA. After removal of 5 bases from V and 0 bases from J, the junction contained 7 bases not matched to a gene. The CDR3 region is CASSVIGQVAKNIQYF. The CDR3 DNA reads TGTGCCAGCAGCGTAATTGGACAGGTAGCCAAAAACATTCAGTACTTC.

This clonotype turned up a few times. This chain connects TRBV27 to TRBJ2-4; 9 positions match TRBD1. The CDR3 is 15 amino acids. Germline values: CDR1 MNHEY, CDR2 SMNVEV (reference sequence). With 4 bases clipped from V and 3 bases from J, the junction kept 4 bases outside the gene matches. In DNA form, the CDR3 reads TGTGCCAGCAGTTCTCGGGGACAGGGCAAAAACATTCAGTACTTC. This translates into CASSSRGQGKNIQYF.

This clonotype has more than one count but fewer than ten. CDR3 residues: CASSQDGLALDEQFF. The CDR3, as DNA: TGCGCCAGCAGCCAAGATGGGCTGGCCTTGGATGAGCAGTTCTTC. The chain recombines TRBV4-3 with TRBJ2-1; D is ambiguous. CDR3 length equals 15 residues. Trimming stripped 0 bases from V and 8 bases from J, with 14 bases between. Per germline, CDR1 LGHNA and CDR2 YSLEER.

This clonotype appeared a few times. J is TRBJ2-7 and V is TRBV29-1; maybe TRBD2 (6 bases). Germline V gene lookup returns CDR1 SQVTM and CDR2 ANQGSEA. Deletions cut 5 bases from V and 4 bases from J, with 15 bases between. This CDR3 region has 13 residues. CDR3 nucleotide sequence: TGCAGCGTTCTATGGGGCGGGGTATACGAGCAGTACTTC. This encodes CSVLWGGVYEQYF.

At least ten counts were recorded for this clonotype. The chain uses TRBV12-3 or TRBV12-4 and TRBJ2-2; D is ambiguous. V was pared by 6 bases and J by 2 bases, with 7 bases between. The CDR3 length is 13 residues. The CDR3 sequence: CASSPENTGELFF. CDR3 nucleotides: TGTGCCAGCAGCCCGGAAAACACCGGGGAGCTGTTTTTT.

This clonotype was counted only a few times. Here the CDR3 DNA reads TGCAGCGTTGGGGGAGACACTGAAGCTTTCTTT. It yields the protein CSVGGDTEAFF. This chain joins TRBV29-1 and TRBJ1-1; D uncertain. The germline V gene has CDR1 SQVTM and CDR2 ANQGSEA. The V end was cut by 4 bases, the J end by 3 bases, with 6 bases between. The CDR3 length is 11 residues.

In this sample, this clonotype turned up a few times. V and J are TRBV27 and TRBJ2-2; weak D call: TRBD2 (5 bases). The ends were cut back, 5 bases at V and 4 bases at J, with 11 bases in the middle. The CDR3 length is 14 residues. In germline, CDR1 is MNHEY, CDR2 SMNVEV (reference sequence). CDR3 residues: CASSQVGSTGELFF. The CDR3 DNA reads TGTGCCAGCAGTCAGGTGGGGAGCACCGGGGAGCTGTTTTTT.

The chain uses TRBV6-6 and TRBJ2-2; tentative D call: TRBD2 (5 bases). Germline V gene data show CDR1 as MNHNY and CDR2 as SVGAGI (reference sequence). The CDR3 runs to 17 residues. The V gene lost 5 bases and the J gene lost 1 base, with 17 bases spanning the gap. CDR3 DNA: TGTGCCAGCAGTACGTCTCCCGTGGGGAGGAACACCGGGGAGCTGTTTTTT. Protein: CASSTSPVGRNTGELFF.

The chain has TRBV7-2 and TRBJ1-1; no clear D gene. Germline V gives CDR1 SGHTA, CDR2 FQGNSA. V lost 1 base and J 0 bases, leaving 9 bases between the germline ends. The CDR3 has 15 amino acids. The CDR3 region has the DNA TGTGCCAGCAGCTTAGAGCCACCGCTGAACACTGAAGCTTTCTTT. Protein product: CASSLEPPLNTEAFF. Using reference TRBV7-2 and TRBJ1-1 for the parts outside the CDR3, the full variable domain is GAGVSQSPSNKVTEKGKDVELRCDPISGHTALYWYRQSLGQGLEFLIYFQGNSAPDKSGLPSDRFSAERTGGSVSTLTIQRTQQEDSAVYLCASSLEPPLNTEAFFGQGTRLTVV.

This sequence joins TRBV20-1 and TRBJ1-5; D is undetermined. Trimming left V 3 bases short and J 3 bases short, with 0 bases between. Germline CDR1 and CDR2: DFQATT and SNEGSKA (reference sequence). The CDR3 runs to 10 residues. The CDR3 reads CSASNQPQHF. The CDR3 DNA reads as TGCAGTGCTAGCAATCAGCCCCAGCATTTT.

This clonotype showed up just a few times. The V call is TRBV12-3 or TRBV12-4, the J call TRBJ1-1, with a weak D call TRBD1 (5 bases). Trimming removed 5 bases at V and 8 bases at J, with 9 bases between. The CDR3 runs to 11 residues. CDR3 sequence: CASSPGGEAFF. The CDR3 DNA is TGTGCCAGCAGTCCTGGGGGGGAAGCTTTCTTT.

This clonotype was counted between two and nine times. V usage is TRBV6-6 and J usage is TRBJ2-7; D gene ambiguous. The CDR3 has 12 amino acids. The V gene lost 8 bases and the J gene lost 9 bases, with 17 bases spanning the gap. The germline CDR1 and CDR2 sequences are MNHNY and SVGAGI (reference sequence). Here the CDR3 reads CASHTRNGVQYF. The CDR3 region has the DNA TGTGCCAGCCATACTCGCAACGGAGTGCAGTACTTC.